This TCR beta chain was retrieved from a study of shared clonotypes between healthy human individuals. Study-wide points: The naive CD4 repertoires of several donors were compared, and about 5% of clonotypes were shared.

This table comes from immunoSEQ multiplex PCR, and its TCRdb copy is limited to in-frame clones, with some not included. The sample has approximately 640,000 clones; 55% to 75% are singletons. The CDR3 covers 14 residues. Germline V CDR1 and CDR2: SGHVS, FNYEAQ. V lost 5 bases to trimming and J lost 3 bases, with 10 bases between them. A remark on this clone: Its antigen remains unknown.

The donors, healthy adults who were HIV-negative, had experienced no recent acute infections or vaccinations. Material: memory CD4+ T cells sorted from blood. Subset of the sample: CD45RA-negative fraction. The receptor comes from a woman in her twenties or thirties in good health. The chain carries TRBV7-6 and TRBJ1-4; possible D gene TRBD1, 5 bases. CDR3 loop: CASSPGRSNEKLFF. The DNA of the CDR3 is TGTGCCAGCAGCCCGGGACGGTCTAATGAAAAACTGTTTTTT.